This record looks at one TCR beta chain sequence and its context. Measured with immunoSEQ multiplex PCR; TCRdb has only the in-frame clones, and not every one. Among approximately 29,000 clones, about nine tenths were seen once, and the ten largest hold about 13%. The data stem from a study of blood T cell repertoires in COVID-19. V dropped 5 bases and J dropped 4; count of bases not matched to a gene: 7. Germline assignment: CDR1 SNHLY and CDR2 FYNNEI. The CDR3 length is 15 residues. This TCR was sampled from a human donor with active COVID-19. The donor label of this sample is uncertain. This chain joins TRBV2 and TRBJ2-5; 10 bases align to TRBD1. Sequenced: peripheral blood. CDR3 bases: TGTGCCAGCAGTAGACAGGGGGCAGCGGGAGAGACCCAGTACTTC. It is translated as CASSRQGAAGETQYF.